This passage covers 21 T cell receptor beta chains from one sample sequenced in a study of blood T cell repertoires in COVID-19. The table came from immunoSEQ multiplex PCR; TCRdb's copy has only in-frame clones and leaves some out. Seen here are 100,000 to 150,000 clones, 81% observed once, and the top ten hold about a sixth. Sequencing input: peripheral blood. These receptors came from a man younger than 45 with COVID-19, enrolled during active disease.

The chain carries TRBV7-9 and TRBJ2-3; D possibly corresponds to TRBD2 (6 bases). The CDR3 extends over 16 amino acids. Trimming removed 8 bases at V and 1 base at J, with 19 bases between. Germline CDR1 SEHNR, CDR2 FQNEAQ (reference sequence). As DNA, the CDR3 is TGTGCCAGCCGTTCCCGAAAGGAGGGAGGCACAGATACGCAGTATTTT. Amino acid sequence: CASRSRKEGGTDTQYF.

This chain joins TRBV29-1 and TRBJ2-7, with 8 bases fitting TRBD1. Looked up from germline, CDR1 is SQVTM and CDR2 is ANQGSEA. The CDR3 spans 13 residues. The junction had 3 bases not matched to a gene; V was cut back by 1 base and J by 4 bases. The CDR3 sequence: CSVEGTGLYEQYF. For the CDR3, the DNA is TGCAGCGTTGAAGGGACAGGGTTGTACGAGCAGTACTTC.

This chain connects TRBV15 to TRBJ2-7; 7 bases line up with TRBD1. The CDR3 has 15 amino acids. The trim removed 6 bases at V and 1 base at J, leaving 9 bases unmatched. CDR1 and CDR2 from the germline V gene are LNHNV and YYDKDF (reference sequence). The DNA of the CDR3 is TGTGCCACCAGTGCAGGGGGAATAGCTTCCTACGAGCAGTACTTC. Its translation: CATSAGGIASYEQYF.

CDR3 sequence: CASSLLAGSNEQFF. As DNA, the CDR3 is TGCGCCAGCAGCCTGCTAGCGGGGAGCAATGAGCAGTTCTTC. The chain is built from TRBV10-1 and TRBJ2-1; 9 positions agree with TRBD2. The V gene end was trimmed by 6 bases and the J gene end by 6 bases; junction bases not matched to a gene: 6. Per the germline V gene, CDR1 is WNHNN and CDR2 is SYGVQD (reference sequence). There are 14 residues in the CDR3.

V usage is TRBV29-1 and J usage is TRBJ1-1; D is unclear. Trimming took off 7 bases at V and 1 base at J, with 13 bases between the two ends. From germline, CDR1 is SQVTM and CDR2 ANQGSEA. This CDR3 contains 13 residues. The CDR3 DNA reads as TGCAGCGCCCGCCTAGATCAGAACACTGAAGCTTTCTTT. It specifies CSARLDQNTEAFF.

The rearrangement joins TRBV6-5 to TRBJ2-5, with D perhaps TRBD1 (6 bases). CDR1 and CDR2 from the germline V gene are MNHEY and SVGAGI. This CDR3 comprises 15 residues. V was shortened by 8 bases and J by 3 bases, with 19 bases between the two germline ends. In nucleotides, the CDR3 is TGTGCCAGCGCCCGGACAGACATAGAGAAAGAGACCCAGTACTTC. Protein: CASARTDIEKETQYF.

This chain uses TRBV7-8 with TRBJ2-7; 7 bases map to TRBD2. The CDR3 extends over 14 amino acids. V lost 4 bases to trimming and J lost 3 bases; unmatched junction nucleotides: 6. Germline CDR1 SGHVS, CDR2 FQNEAQ. The CDR3 is CASSWLAVNYEQYF. CDR3 nucleotides: TGTGCCAGCAGCTGGCTAGCGGTAAACTACGAGCAGTACTTC.

The CDR3 here is CASSDQGQGRNQPQHF. In nucleotides, the CDR3 is TGCGCCAGCAGTGACCAGGGACAGGGTCGCAATCAGCCCCAGCATTTT. This chain links TRBV10-2 with TRBJ1-5; 9 bases line up with TRBD1. The CDR3 extends over 16 amino acids. The germline V gene has CDR1 WSHSY and CDR2 SAAADI. The trim removed 3 bases at V and 2 bases at J, leaving 5 bases unmatched.

J is TRBJ2-7 and V is TRBV28; D might be TRBD2 (6 bases). Germline CDR1 and CDR2: MDHEN and SYDVKM. The CDR3 spans 15 residues. V was clipped by 7 bases and J by 2 bases, with 18 bases between them. The CDR3 DNA reads as TGTGCCAGCATGTTCGGCGGGATTACCACCTACGAGCAGTACTTC. Protein: CASMFGGITTYEQYF.

The chain combines TRBV2 with TRBJ2-3; no clear D gene. CDR3 length: 14 residues. Germline lookup yields CDR1 SNHLY and CDR2 FYNNEI. V dropped 4 bases and J dropped 1 base, with 9 bases sitting between them. CDR3 in DNA: TGTGCCAGCAGTGGTGGCAGGCGCACAGATACGCAGTATTTT. Translation: CASSGGRRTDTQYF.

The rearrangement joins TRBV27 to TRBJ2-1; D gene uncertain. Germline V lookup: CDR1 MNHEY, CDR2 SMNVEV (reference sequence). V lost 0 bases and J 6 bases, leaving 6 bases between the germline ends. This CDR3 spans 13 amino acids. Written as DNA, the CDR3 is TGTGCCAGCAGTTTATCGAGTAGCAATGAGCAGTTCTTC. It specifies CASSLSSSNEQFF.

The gene calls are TRBV5-6 and TRBJ2-7; D gene unclear. Germline-derived CDR1 and CDR2 are SGHDT and YYEEEE. The CDR3 is 13 residues long. The V gene lost 0 bases and the J gene lost 0 bases, with 4 bases spanning the gap. In DNA, the CDR3 is TGTGCCAGCAGCTTGGCCTCCTCCTACGAGCAGTACTTC. The encoded protein is CASSLASSYEQYF.

This clone came up once. The genes are TRBV5-1 and TRBJ1-4; a possible D gene is TRBD1 (6 bases). V was pared by 3 bases and J by 2 bases, with 11 bases between. CDR1 is SGHRS, CDR2 YFSETQ, per germline. The CDR3 runs to 15 residues. The CDR3, as DNA: TGCGCCAGCAGCTCCACAGGGTCGACTAATGAAAAACTGTTTTTT. Translation: CASSSTGSTNEKLFF.

The chain uses TRBV4-1 and TRBJ2-3; TRBD2 might be the D (6 bases). Germline values: CDR1 MGHRA, CDR2 YSYEKL. This CDR3 spans 16 amino acids. V was cut by 4 bases and J by 2 bases, with 16 bases left in between. CDR3 sequence: CASSPGNSGNTDTQYF. For the CDR3, the DNA is TGCGCCAGCAGCCCCGGGAATAGCGGCAACACAGATACGCAGTATTTT.

The chain links TRBV27 to TRBJ2-6; no clear D. The CDR3 has 15 residues. Trimming shortened V by 10 bases and J by 1 base, and 14 bases separated the two germline ends. The V gene's germline CDR1 is MNHEY and CDR2 SMNVEV (reference sequence). The CDR3 DNA is TGTGCCACCAGATCTTATCGGTCTGGGGCCAACGTCCTGACTTTC. It translates to CATRSYRSGANVLTF.

The rearrangement uses TRBV7-9 and TRBJ2-7, with a weak D call TRBD2 (5 bases). Germline-derived CDR1 and CDR2 are SEHNR and FQNEAQ (reference sequence). V lost 5 bases to trimming and J lost 5 bases, with 13 bases between them. CDR3 size: 13 residues. The CDR3 nucleotides read TGTGCCAGCAGCCCTCCGGGAAGGGACGAGCAGTACTTC. This sequence encodes CASSPPGRDEQYF.

This sequence joins TRBV14 and TRBJ2-2; D unclear. Per germline, CDR1 SGHDN and CDR2 FVKESK. The CDR3 sequence is 17 residues long. Trimming cost V 0 bases and J 3 bases, with 14 bases left between them. Here the CDR3 DNA reads TGTGCCAGCAGCCAAGATCCCGGGTTAGTCGACACCGGGGAGCTGTTTTTT. Amino acid sequence: CASSQDPGLVDTGELFF.

The V call is TRBV11-2, the J call TRBJ2-2; D unresolved. Per the germline V gene, CDR1 is SGHAT and CDR2 is FQNNGV. The CDR3 extends over 15 amino acids. Trimming stripped 0 bases from V and 5 bases from J, with 10 bases between. CDR3: CASSLDMRLTGELFF. The CDR3 nucleotides read TGTGCCAGCAGCTTAGATATGCGGCTGACCGGGGAGCTGTTTTTT.

The chain uses TRBV6-5 and TRBJ1-4; 9 nucleotides line up with TRBD1. Germline CDR1 is MNHEY and CDR2 is SVGAGI. The CDR3 spans 15 residues. Trimming removed 10 bases from V and 8 bases from J; junction bases left unmatched: 14. CDR3 bases: TGTGCCACCGCAAGCCAACAGGGGGCGCGGGAAAAACTGTTTTTT. Amino acids: CATASQQGAREKLFF.

The gene calls are TRBV21-1 and TRBJ1-3; the D call in the table, TRBD1, was not verified against the DNA. TRBV21-1 counts as a pseudogene. This CDR3 comprises 15 residues. The CDR3 loop reads CASSKATGAGNTIYF. CDR3 DNA: TGTGCCAGCAGCAAAGCCACAGGGGCGGGAAACACCATATATTTT.

This clone has more than one count but fewer than ten. J is TRBJ2-7 and V is TRBV4-1; 9 bases map to TRBD2. The CDR3 is made up of 17 amino acids. In germline, CDR1 is MGHRA, CDR2 YSYEKL. Trimming cost V 4 bases and J 3 bases; bases outside gene matches: 13. The CDR3 DNA follows: TGCGCCAGCAGCCCGCTCCTAGCGGGAACAGGCAACTACGAGCAGTACTTC. It yields the protein CASSPLLAGTGNYEQYF.